What follows are 14 T cell receptor beta chains derived from one specimen sequenced in a study of vaccination and CD4 T cells after COVID-19. Cultured CD4+ T cell DNA underwent sequencing with the Oncomine TCR Beta short-read assay. TCRdb reprocessed the PCR reads via MiXCR and lists one record per CDR3 protein. The sample contains 20,000 or so distinct CDR3 sequences, roughly 23% of which appear only once. Their specific antigens are unknown. Regarding treatment: approximately 10-day PBMC culture with coronavirus spike peptide pools or control peptides (ViraFEST assay). The material sequenced was cultured CD4+ T cells from blood. The receptor set was obtained from a human donor with COVID-19.

This sequence joins TRBV7-2 and TRBJ1-3; TRBD1 matches at 7 bases. From germline, CDR1 is SGHTA and CDR2 FQGNSA. V shed 5 bases, J shed 3 bases, and the junction held 13 bases outside the gene matches. This CDR3 region has 17 residues. This CDR3 reads CASSQTSTGTGGNTIYF. The CDR3, as DNA: TGTGCCAGCAGCCAGACCTCGACAGGGACGGGTGGAAACACCATATATTTT.

This chain joins TRBV5-1 and TRBJ2-2, with TRBD2 matching over 11 bases. The CDR3 runs to 17 residues. After removal of 4 bases from V and 4 bases from J, the junction contained 9 bases not matched to a gene. Germline assignment: CDR1 SGHRS and CDR2 YFSETQ. CDR3 protein: CASSTEGTSGFTGELFF. Written as DNA, the CDR3 is TGCGCCAGCAGCACAGAAGGGACTAGCGGTTTCACCGGGGAGCTGTTTTTT.

This clonotype was detected a few times. The chain carries TRBV20-1 and TRBJ2-3; 11 bases are shared with TRBD2. This CDR3 is 17 amino acids long. Germline loops: CDR1 DFQATT, CDR2 SNEGSKA (reference sequence). J gave up 2 bases and V 3 bases, and 10 bases lay outside the gene matches. The CDR3 is CSASKASGGPLTDTQYF. Written as DNA, the CDR3 is TGCAGTGCTAGTAAGGCTAGCGGGGGGCCCCTCACAGATACGCAGTATTTT.

This clonotype is categorized as medium-sized. The rearrangement uses TRBV6-1 and TRBJ1-2; no clear D. The length of the CDR3 is 13 residues. V dropped 6 bases and J dropped 3 bases, with 11 bases sitting between them. Germline-derived CDR1 and CDR2 are MNHNS and SASEGT. CDR3 DNA: TGTGCCAGCAGGTCCCCGGGTGACTATGGCTACACCTTC. Residues: CASRSPGDYGYTF.

In its sample, this clonotype was seen a few times. The chain links TRBV18 to TRBJ1-2, with TRBD1 identical over 9 bases. The CDR3 has 15 residues. Trimming cost V 0 bases and J 9 bases; bases outside gene matches: 8. The germline CDR1 and CDR2 sequences are KGHSH and LQKENI. The CDR3 reads CASSPPGTGSGRYTF. The CDR3 region has the DNA TGTGCCAGCTCACCACCCGGGACAGGGAGTGGACGCTACACCTTC.

This clonotype was counted a few times. The chain links TRBV6-5 to TRBJ2-5; TRBD2 might be the D (6 bases). Germline V lookup: CDR1 MNHEY, CDR2 SVGAGI. The CDR3 spans 14 residues. Trimming stripped 0 bases from V and 6 bases from J, with 11 bases between. The CDR3 coding sequence is TGTGCCAGCAGTTACTCCTCGCGGGGTCAGACCCAGTACTTC. Translation: CASSYSSRGQTQYF.

This clonotype showed up just a few times. This chain uses TRBV12-3 or TRBV12-4 with TRBJ2-5; TRBD2 matches at 7 bases. CDR3 length equals 14 residues. The junction had 10 bases not matched to a gene; V was cut back by 3 bases and J by 9 bases. CDR3 DNA: TGTGCCAGCAGTTTCCAAGCACGTGGGGGGGCCCAGTACTTC. This codes for CASSFQARGGAQYF.

This clonotype was seen a few times. The V gene is TRBV27, the J gene TRBJ2-7; TRBD2 might be the D (6 bases). The V gene's germline CDR1 is MNHEY and CDR2 SMNVEV (reference sequence). The CDR3 is made up of 15 amino acids. Trimming removed 4 bases from V and 3 bases from J, with 16 bases in between. The CDR3 nucleotides are TGTGCCAGCAGTTCACGGGGAGACGGGGGCTACGAGCAGTACTTC. Translating it yields CASSSRGDGGYEQYF.

CDR3 protein: CASSFRGGSAFF. As DNA, the CDR3 is TGTGCCAGCAGCTTTAGAGGGGGATCGGCTTTCTTT. The chain couples TRBV7-3 to TRBJ1-1; D is perhaps TRBD1 (6 bases). The CDR3 totals 12 residues. Germline lookup yields CDR1 SGHTA and CDR2 FQGTGA. The V and J ends lost 3 bases and 11 bases respectively, with 13 bases between them.

V usage is TRBV19 and J usage is TRBJ2-3, with TRBD2 matching over 7 bases. Losses at the gene ends were 8 bases for V and 0 bases for J; bases not matched to a gene: 11. Germline lookup yields CDR1 LNHDA and CDR2 SQIVND (reference sequence). This CDR3 spans 16 amino acids. CDR3 region: CASGLLAGASTDTQYF. CDR3 DNA: TGTGCCAGTGGCCTATTAGCGGGCGCTAGCACAGATACGCAGTATTTT.

The chain recombines TRBV7-2 with TRBJ2-5; 16 bases agree with TRBD2. J was trimmed by 5 bases and V by 5 bases; bases with no gene match: 8. The germline V gene encodes CDR1 SGHTA and CDR2 FQGNSA. The CDR3 loop spans 17 amino acids. CDR3 DNA sequence: TGTGCCAGCAGCCCTCCGGGACTAGCGGGGGGGCTTGAGACCCAGTACTTC. Its translation: CASSPPGLAGGLETQYF.

This clonotype was seen a handful of times. This chain uses TRBV7-2 with TRBJ2-3; D possibly corresponds to TRBD2 (5 bases). V lost 4 bases, J lost 2 bases, and 10 bases lay in between. The CDR3 is made up of 14 amino acids. Germline assignment: CDR1 SGHTA and CDR2 FQGNSA. The CDR3 DNA follows: TGTGCCAGCAGCTGGGCTAGCAACACAGATACGCAGTATTTT. This gives the protein CASSWASNTDTQYF. The full variable domain, rest sourced from reference TRBV7-2 and TRBJ2-3, is GAGVSQSPSNKVTEKGKDVELRCDPISGHTALYWYRQSLGQGLEFLIYFQGNSAPDKSGLPSDRFSAERTGGSVSTLTIQRTQQEDSAVYLCASSWASNTDTQYFGPGTRLTVL.

The rearrangement uses TRBV19 and TRBJ1-2; tentatively, D is TRBD1 (6 bases). The CDR3 is 12 residues long. V was clipped by 10 bases and J by 3 bases, with 12 bases between them. Germline loops: CDR1 LNHDA, CDR2 SQIVND (reference sequence). DNA of the CDR3: TGTGCCACCCGTAGGGGGGACTATGGCTACACCTTC. Encoded protein: CATRRGDYGYTF.

This rearrangement joins TRBV28 to TRBJ1-6; maybe TRBD1 (6 bases). Germline V gives CDR1 MDHEN, CDR2 SYDVKM. V lost 2 bases to trimming and J lost 7 bases, with 12 bases between them. CDR3 length: 15 amino acids. The CDR3 nucleotides read TGTGCCAGCAGTTTAGGTACAGGGAACAATTCACCCCTCCACTTT. This sequence encodes CASSLGTGNNSPLHF.